This T cell receptor beta chain is from a study of blood T cell repertoires in COVID-19. As for the study in general: The study drew acute and convalescent COVID-19 samples from the United States, Italy and Spain. Sources were T cells, B-cell-depleted T cells, or PBMCs; the material itself was cDNA or gDNA.

The CDR3 has 14 residues. The V end was cut by 5 bases, the J end by 2 bases, with 9 bases between. Per germline, CDR1 SGHTA and CDR2 FQGTGA. In the original workflow: Estimation of nucleated cell counts relied on the amplification of reference gene primers. The assay was immunoSEQ multiplex PCR, and TCRdb's table has in-frame clones only and misses some. The DNA gave D and trimming, while V, J and clone size come from that table. Here the sample spans about 200,000 clones, roughly 90% being singletons. The clonotype comes from a young man with active or convalescent COVID-19. The gene calls are TRBV7-3 and TRBJ2-2; D is perhaps TRBD2 (6 bases). The sequenced sample consisted of peripheral blood. The CDR3 reads CASSGTLNTGELFF. As DNA, the CDR3 is TGTGCCAGCAGCGGGACTCTAAACACCGGGGAGCTGTTTTTT.